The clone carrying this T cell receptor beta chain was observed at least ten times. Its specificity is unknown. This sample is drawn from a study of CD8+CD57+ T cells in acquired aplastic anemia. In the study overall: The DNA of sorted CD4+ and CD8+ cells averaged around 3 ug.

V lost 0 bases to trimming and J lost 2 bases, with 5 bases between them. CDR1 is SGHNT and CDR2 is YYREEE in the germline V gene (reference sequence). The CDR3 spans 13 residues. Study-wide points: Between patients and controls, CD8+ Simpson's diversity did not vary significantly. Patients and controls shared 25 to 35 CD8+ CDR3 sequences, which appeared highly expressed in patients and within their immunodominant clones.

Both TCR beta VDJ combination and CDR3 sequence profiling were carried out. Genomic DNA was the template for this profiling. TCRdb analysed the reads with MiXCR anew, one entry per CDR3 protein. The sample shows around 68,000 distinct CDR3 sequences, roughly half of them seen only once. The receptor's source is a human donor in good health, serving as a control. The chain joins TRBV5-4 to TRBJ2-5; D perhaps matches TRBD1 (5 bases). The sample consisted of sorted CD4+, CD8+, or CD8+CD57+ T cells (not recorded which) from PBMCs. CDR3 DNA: TGTGCCAGCAGCTTGGACAGGCAAGAGACCCAGTACTTC. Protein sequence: CASSLDRQETQYF.